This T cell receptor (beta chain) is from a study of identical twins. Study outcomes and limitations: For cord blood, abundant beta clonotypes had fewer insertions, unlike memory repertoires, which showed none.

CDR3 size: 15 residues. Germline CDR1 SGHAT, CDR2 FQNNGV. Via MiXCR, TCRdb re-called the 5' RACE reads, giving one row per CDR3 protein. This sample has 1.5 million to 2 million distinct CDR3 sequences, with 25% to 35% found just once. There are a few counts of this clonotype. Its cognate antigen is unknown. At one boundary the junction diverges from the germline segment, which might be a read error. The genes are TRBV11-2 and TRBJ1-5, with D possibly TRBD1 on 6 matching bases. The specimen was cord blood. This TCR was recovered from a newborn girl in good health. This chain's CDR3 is CASNLDGGGLQPQHF. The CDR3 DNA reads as TGTGCCAGCAACTTAGATGGCGGGGGGCTTCAGCCCCAGCATTTT. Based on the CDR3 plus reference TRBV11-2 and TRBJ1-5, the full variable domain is EAGVAQSPRYKIIEKRQSVAFWCNPISGHATLYWYQQILGQGPKLLIQFQNNGVVDDSQLPKDRFSAERLKGVDSTLKIQPAKLEDSAVYLCASNLDGGGLQPQHFGDGTRLSIL.